One T cell receptor beta chain is described in this entry. Germline CDR1 reads SGHNT; CDR2 reads YYREEE (reference sequence). This CDR3 contains 14 residues. V lost 0 bases and J lost 8, with 14 bases in between. This sample is part of a study of blood T cell repertoires in COVID-19. Sequencing used immunoSEQ multiplex PCR; TCRdb keeps in-frame clones, though not all of them. The repertoire holds about 150,000 clones, with approximately 84% as singletons. Sequenced material: peripheral blood. The clonotype comes from a woman of 80 years or more with COVID-19, enrolled during active disease. V gene TRBV5-4 combines with J gene TRBJ1-2, with TRBD1 as a possible D gene (6 bases). CDR3 sequence (DNA): TGTGCCAGCAGCTTGGACAGGGCGGGCCCAGGCTACACCTTC. Protein: CASSLDRAGPGYTF.